This T cell receptor (beta chain) was profiled in a study of T cell responses to AZD1222 COVID-19 vaccine. Study results and limitations: The repertoires were collected only after the peak T cell response. White British ancestry dominated among donors, who included more females, and clonal diversity was possibly underestimated.

The assay was immunoSEQ multiplex PCR, and TCRdb's table has in-frame clones only and misses some. This repertoire shows about 100,000 clones, about 87% found once; its top ten account for 9.5% to 13%. Regarding this clone: Its antigen is undetermined.

The CDR3 contains 13 residues. Germline V gene lookup returns CDR1 SGHAT and CDR2 FQNNGV. V was clipped by 3 bases and J by 1 base, with 7 bases between them. The sample was peripheral blood, taken 28 days after the second AZD1222 dose. The receptor was derived from an adult who received the AZD1222 COVID-19 vaccine. The chain joins TRBV11-2 to TRBJ2-7; D ambiguous. CDR3 coding DNA: TGTGCCAGCAGCTTTGACCTATCCTACGAGCAGTACTTC. Translated, it gives CASSFDLSYEQYF.